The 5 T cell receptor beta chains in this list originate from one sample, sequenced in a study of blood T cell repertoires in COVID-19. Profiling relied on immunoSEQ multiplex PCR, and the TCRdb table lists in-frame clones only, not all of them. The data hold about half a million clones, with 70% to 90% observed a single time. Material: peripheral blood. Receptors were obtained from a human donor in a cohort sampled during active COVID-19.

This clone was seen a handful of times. The CDR3 DNA reads as TGTGCCACAGTCTGGGAGGGAGGCGTGGGGGAGCAGTACTTC. Translating it yields CATVWEGGVGEQYF. J is TRBJ2-7 and V is TRBV6-5; 7 bases fit TRBD2. Germline V lookup: CDR1 MNHEY, CDR2 SVGAGI. V shed 10 bases and J 7 bases; nucleotides not matched to a gene: 16. There are 14 residues in the CDR3.

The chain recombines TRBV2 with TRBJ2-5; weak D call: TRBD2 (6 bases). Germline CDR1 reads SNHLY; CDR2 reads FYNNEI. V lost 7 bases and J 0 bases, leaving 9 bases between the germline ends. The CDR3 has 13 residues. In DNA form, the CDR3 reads TGTGCCAGCAACCGGGACTACCAAGAGACCCAGTACTTC. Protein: CASNRDYQETQYF. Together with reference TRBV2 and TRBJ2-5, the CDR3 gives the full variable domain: EPEVTQTPSHQVTQMGQEVILRCVPISNHLYFYWYRQILGQKVEFLVSFYNNEISEKSEIFDDQFSVERPDGSNFTLKIRSTKLEDSAMYFCASNRDYQETQYFGPGTRLLVL.

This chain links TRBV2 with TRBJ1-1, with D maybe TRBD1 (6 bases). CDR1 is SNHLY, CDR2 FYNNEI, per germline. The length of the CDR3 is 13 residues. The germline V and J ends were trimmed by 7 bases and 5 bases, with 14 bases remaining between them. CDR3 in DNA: TGTGCCAGCACAGGTCAGGGGAGAACTGAAGCTTTCTTT. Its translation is CASTGQGRTEAFF.

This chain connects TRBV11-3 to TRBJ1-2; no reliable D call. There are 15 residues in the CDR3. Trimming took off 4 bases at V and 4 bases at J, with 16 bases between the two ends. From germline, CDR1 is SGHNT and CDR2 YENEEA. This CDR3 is CASSSREGRSYGYTF. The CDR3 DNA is TGTGCCAGCAGCTCCCGGGAGGGCAGGAGCTATGGCTACACCTTC.

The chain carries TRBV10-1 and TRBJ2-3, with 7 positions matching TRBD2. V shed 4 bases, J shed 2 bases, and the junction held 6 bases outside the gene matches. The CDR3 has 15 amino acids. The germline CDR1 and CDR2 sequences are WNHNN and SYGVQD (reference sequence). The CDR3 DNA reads TGCGCCAGCAGTGCTGGTAGCGGGCACACAGATACGCAGTATTTT. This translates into CASSAGSGHTDTQYF.